Shown below are 6 T cell receptor beta chains from a single sample sequenced in a study of T cell responses to AZD1222 COVID-19 vaccine. Assay: immunoSEQ multiplex PCR; the TCRdb copy retains only in-frame clones and omits some. Of around 100,000 clones listed, approximately 91% are singletons. Sample: peripheral blood, taken on day 0 of AZD1222 vaccination. Source of these receptors: an adult in good health.

This chain links TRBV7-2 with TRBJ2-7, with 10 nucleotides matching TRBD1. CDR1 is SGHTA, CDR2 FQGNSA, per germline. The CDR3 totals 16 residues. Trimming removed 5 bases from V and 2 bases from J; junction bases left unmatched: 9. DNA of the CDR3: TGTGCCAGCAGCAGAACGGGGACAGGGGAAGCCTACGAGCAGTACTTC. It translates to CASSRTGTGEAYEQYF.

The chain couples TRBV27 to TRBJ1-3; D gene uncertain. Between the trimmed V and J ends, which lost 5 bases and 7 bases, there was a span of 9 bases. The germline gives CDR1 MNHEY, CDR2 SMNVEV (reference sequence). This CDR3 contains 12 residues. CDR3 residues: CASSDRSNTIYF. The CDR3 nucleotides are TGTGCCAGCAGTGATAGGAGTAACACCATATATTTT.

CDR3: CASSESAGSYNEQFF. CDR3 nucleotide sequence: TGTGCCAGCAGTGAATCGGCGGGCTCCTACAATGAGCAGTTCTTC. The V gene is TRBV6-1, the J gene TRBJ2-1; D is possibly TRBD2 (5 bases). This CDR3 contains 15 residues. The germline CDR1 and CDR2 sequences are MNHNS and SASEGT. V lost 2 bases and J 0 bases, leaving 8 bases between the germline ends.

The rearrangement joins TRBV28 to TRBJ2-2; 15 bases are a match to TRBD2. Germline trimming cut 5 bases from V and 2 bases from J; bases unmatched to any gene: 6. The CDR3 is made up of 18 amino acids. Germline CDR1 reads MDHEN; CDR2 reads SYDVKM. DNA for the CDR3: TGTGCCAGCAGTCCGGGACTAGCGGGAGGAGGAAACACCGGGGAGCTGTTTTTT. Translation: CASSPGLAGGGNTGELFF.

The chain uses TRBV3-1 (or the pseudogene TRBV3-2) and TRBJ2-3; D is undetermined. CDR1 and CDR2 from the germline V gene are LGHDT and YNNKEL (reference sequence). The germline V and J ends were trimmed by 0 bases and 0 bases, with 13 bases remaining between them. The CDR3 is made up of 17 amino acids. The CDR3 here is CASSQDTSLMSTDTQYF. The CDR3 nucleotides are TGTGCCAGCAGCCAAGATACATCCTTGATGAGCACAGATACGCAGTATTTT.

This sequence joins TRBV6-5 and TRBJ1-3; a weak D match, TRBD1 (5 bases). V was cut by 7 bases and J by 0 bases, with 10 bases left in between. Germline CDR1 MNHEY, CDR2 SVGAGI. The CDR3 extends over 14 amino acids. CDR3 sequence (DNA): TGTGCCAGCAACTCCGGGACCTCTGGAAACACCATATATTTT. It specifies CASNSGTSGNTIYF.